This T cell receptor (beta chain) emerged from a study of blood T cells in healthy people across ages. Regarding the study as a whole: Investigators treated diversity estimates from one million T cells as underestimates. The study found more naive CD4+ cells and higher diversity in long-lived than aged donors.

Primed by a sample-barcoded 5' primer and a J-beta primer mix, a second PCR proceeded for 7 to 11 cycles. A tag from a template-switch adaptor with 12 random nucleotides marked each cDNA molecule. TCRdb re-called the 5' RACE reads through MiXCR, storing one row per CDR3 protein. The table lists around 970,000 distinct CDR3 sequences, approximately 50% of them singletons, with over 20% in the top ten. As concerns this clonotype: Its antigen is unidentified.

Each donor was a healthy Caucasian individual from Russia, aged roughly 6 to 100. The sequencing input was blood. The receptor comes from a woman aged 55-70 years in good health.

In DNA form, the CDR3 reads TGTGCCAGCAGCTTAGGACTGTTTGGGGCCCAGTACTTC. Translation gives CASSLGLFGAQYF. This chain joins TRBV11-2 and TRBJ2-5; D gene ambiguous. This CDR3 spans 13 amino acids. Trimming removed 1 base from V and 9 bases from J, with 12 bases in between. Germline assignment: CDR1 SGHAT and CDR2 FQNNGV.